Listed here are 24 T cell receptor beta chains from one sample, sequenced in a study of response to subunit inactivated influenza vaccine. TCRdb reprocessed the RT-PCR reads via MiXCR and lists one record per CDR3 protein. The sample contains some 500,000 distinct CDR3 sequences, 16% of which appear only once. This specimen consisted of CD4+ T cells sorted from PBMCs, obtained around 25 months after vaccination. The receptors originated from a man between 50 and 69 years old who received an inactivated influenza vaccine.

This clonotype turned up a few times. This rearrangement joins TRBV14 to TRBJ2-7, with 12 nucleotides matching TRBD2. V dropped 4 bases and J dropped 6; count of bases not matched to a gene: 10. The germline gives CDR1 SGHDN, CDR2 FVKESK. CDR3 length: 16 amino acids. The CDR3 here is CASSPNLAGGPGEQYF. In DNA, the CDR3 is TGTGCCAGCAGCCCCAATCTAGCGGGAGGGCCGGGCGAGCAGTACTTC.

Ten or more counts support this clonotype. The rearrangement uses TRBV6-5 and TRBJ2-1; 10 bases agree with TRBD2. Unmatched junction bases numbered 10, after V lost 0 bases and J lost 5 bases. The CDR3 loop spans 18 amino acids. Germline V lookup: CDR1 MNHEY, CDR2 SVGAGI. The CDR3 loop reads CASSYSMVAGGPHNEQFF. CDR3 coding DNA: TGTGCCAGCAGTTACTCGATGGTAGCGGGAGGACCCCACAATGAGCAGTTCTTC.

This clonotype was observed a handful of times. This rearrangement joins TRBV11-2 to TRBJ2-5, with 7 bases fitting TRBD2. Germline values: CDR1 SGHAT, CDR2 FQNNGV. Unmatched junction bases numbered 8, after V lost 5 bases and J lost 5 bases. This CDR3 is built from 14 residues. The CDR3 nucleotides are TGTGCCAGCAGCCCATTTGGACTAGTTGAGACCCAGTACTTC. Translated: CASSPFGLVETQYF.

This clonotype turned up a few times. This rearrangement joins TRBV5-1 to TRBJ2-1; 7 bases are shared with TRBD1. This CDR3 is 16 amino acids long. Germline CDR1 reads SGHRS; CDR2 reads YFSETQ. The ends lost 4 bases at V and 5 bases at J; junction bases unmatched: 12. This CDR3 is CASSHGQVEWDNEQFF. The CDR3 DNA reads TGCGCCAGCAGCCATGGACAGGTAGAGTGGGACAATGAGCAGTTCTTC.

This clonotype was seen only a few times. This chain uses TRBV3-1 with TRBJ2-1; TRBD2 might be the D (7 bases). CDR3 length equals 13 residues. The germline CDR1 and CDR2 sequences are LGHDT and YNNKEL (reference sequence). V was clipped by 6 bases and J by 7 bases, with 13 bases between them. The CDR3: CASRAGARNEQFF. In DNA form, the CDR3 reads TGTGCCAGCAGGGCGGGGGCCAGGAATGAGCAGTTCTTC.

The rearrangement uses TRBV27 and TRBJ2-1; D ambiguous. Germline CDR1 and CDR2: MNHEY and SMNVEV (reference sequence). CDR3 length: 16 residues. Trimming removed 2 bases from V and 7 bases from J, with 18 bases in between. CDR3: CASSLRTNTGSNEQFF. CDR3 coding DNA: TGTGCCAGCAGTTTAAGGACGAATACGGGTTCAAATGAGCAGTTCTTC.

For the CDR3, the DNA is TGTGCCAGCAGACAGGGTCAAGAGACCCAGTACTTC. It translates to CASRQGQETQYF. The gene calls are TRBV12-3 or TRBV12-4 and TRBJ2-5; a possible D gene is TRBD1 (6 bases). The germline V and J ends were trimmed by 6 bases and 2 bases, with 7 bases remaining between them. The CDR3 runs 12 residues.

CDR3 sequence reads: CASSLESARGADTQYF. DNA of the CDR3: TGTGCCAGCAGCTTAGAATCGGCGCGGGGGGCAGATACGCAGTATTTT. The J gene is TRBJ2-3, the V gene TRBV11-3, with 8 bases that match TRBD2. CDR1 and CDR2 from the germline V gene are SGHNT and YENEEA. The J segment lost 4 bases and the V segment lost 0 bases, leaving 6 bases of the junction unmatched. The CDR3 spans 16 residues.

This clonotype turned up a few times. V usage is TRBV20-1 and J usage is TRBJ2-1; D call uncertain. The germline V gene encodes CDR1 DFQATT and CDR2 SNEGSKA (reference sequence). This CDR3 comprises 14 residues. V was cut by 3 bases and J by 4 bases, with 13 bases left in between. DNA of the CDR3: TGCAGTGCTAGTCTGGATACGGCGTACAATGAGCAGTTCTTC. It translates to CSASLDTAYNEQFF.

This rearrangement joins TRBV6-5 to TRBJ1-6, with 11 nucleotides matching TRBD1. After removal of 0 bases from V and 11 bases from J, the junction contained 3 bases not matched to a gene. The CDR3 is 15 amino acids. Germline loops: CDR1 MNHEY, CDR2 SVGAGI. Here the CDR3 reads CASSYSDRGLAPLHF. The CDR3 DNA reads TGTGCCAGCAGTTACTCGGACAGGGGGCTGGCACCCCTCCACTTT.

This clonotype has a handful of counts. In DNA form, the CDR3 reads TGCAGTGCCCTGGGGGTAGGAGGAGGGAAGGATGAAAAACTGTTTTTT. Translating gives CSALGVGGGKDEKLFF. The chain recombines TRBV20-1 with TRBJ1-4; tentatively, D is TRBD1 (5 bases). Per the germline V gene, CDR1 is DFQATT and CDR2 is SNEGSKA (reference sequence). The ends were cut back, 6 bases at V and 6 bases at J, with 23 bases in the middle. The CDR3 length is 16 residues.

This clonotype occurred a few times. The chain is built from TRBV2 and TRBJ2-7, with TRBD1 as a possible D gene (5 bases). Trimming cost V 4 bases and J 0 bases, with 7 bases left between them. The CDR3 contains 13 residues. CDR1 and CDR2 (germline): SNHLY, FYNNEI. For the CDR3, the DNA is TGTGCCAGCAGTGCGACAGACTCCTACGAGCAGTACTTC. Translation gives CASSATDSYEQYF.

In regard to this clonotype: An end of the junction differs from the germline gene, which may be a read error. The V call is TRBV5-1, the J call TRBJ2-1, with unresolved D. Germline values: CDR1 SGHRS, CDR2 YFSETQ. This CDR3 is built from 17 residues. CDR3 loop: CTSSSLGLSASYNEQFF. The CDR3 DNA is TGCACCAGCAGCTCCTTGGGCCTTTCAGCCTCCTACAATGAGCAGTTCTTC.

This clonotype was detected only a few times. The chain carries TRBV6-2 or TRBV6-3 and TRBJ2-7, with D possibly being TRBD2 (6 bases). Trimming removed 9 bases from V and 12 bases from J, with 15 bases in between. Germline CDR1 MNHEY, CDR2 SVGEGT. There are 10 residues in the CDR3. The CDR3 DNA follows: TGTGCCAGTAGGGACTTTGACCTGTACTTC. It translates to CASRDFDLYF.

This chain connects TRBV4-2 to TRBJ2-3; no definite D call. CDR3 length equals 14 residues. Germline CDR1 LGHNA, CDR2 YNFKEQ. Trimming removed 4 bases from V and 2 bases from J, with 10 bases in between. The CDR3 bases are TGTGCCAGCAGCCGTACCCAATACACAGATACGCAGTATTTT. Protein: CASSRTQYTDTQYF.

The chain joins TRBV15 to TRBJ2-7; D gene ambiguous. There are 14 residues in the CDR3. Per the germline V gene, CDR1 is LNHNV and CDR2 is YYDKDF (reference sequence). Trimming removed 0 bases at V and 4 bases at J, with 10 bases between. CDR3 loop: CATSRDEGPYEQYF. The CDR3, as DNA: TGTGCCACCAGCAGAGATGAAGGGCCTTACGAGCAGTACTTC. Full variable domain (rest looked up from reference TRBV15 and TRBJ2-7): DAMVIQNPRYQVTQFGKPVTLSCSQTLNHNVMYWYQQKSSQAPKLLFHYYDKDFNNEADTPDNFQSRRPNTSFCFLDIRSPGLGDTAMYLCATSRDEGPYEQYFGPGTRLTVT.

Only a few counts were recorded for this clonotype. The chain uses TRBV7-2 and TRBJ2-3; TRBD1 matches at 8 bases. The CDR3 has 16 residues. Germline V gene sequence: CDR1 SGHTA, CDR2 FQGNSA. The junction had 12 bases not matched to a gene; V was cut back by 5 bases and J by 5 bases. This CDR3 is CASSTPFRTGQDTQYF. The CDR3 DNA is TGTGCCAGCAGCACCCCCTTTCGGACAGGGCAAGATACGCAGTATTTT.

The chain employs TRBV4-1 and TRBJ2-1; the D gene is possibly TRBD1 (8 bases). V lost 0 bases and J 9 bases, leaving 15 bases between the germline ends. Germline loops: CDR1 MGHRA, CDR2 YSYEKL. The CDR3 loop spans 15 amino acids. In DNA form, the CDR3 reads TGCGCCAGCAGCCAAGAAGAACAGGGGGGGCGTGAGCAGTTCTTC. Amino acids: CASSQEEQGGREQFF.

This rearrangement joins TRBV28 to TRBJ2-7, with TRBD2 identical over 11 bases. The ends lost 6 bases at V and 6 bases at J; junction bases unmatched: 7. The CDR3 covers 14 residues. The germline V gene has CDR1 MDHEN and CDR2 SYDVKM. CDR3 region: CASRSTSGNSEQYF. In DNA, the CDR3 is TGTGCCAGCAGGTCGACTAGCGGGAATTCCGAGCAGTACTTC.

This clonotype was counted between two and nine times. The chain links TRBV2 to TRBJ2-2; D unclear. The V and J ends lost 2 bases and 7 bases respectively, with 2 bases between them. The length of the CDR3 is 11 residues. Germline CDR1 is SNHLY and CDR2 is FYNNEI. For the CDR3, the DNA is TGTGCCAGCAGTGAACACGGGGAGCTGTTTTTT. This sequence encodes CASSEHGELFF.

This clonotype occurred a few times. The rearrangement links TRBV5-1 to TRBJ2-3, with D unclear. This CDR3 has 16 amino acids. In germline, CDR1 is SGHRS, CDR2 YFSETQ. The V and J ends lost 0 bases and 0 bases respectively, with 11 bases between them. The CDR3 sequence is CASSLVSPPSTDTQYF. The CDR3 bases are TGCGCCAGCAGCTTGGTCTCACCCCCTAGCACAGATACGCAGTATTTT. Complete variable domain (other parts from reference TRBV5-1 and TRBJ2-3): KAGVTQTPRYLIKTRGQQVTLSCSPISGHRSVSWYQQTPGQGLQFLFEYFSETQRNKGNFPGRFSGRQFSNSRSEMNVSTLELGDSALYLCASSLVSPPSTDTQYFGPGTRLTVL.

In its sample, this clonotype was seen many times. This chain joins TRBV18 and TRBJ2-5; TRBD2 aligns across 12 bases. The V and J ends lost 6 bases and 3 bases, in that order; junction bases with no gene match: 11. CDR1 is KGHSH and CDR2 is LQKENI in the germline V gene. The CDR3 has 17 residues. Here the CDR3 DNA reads TGTGCCAGCTCGCCAAGGAGGACTAGCGGGGCGGAAGAGACCCAGTACTTC. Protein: CASSPRRTSGAEETQYF.

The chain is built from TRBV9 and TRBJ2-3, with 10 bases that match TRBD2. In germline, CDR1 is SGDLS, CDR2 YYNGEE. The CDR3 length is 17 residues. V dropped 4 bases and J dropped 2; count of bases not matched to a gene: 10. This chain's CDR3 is CASSWGLAGVYTDTQYF. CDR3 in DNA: TGTGCCAGCAGCTGGGGGCTAGCGGGGGTCTACACAGATACGCAGTATTTT.

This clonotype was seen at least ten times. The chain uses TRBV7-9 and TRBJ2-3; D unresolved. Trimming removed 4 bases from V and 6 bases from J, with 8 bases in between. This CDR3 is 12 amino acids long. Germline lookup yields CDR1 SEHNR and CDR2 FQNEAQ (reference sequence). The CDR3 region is CASSSTADTQYF. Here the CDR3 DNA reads TGTGCCAGCAGCTCCACTGCCGATACGCAGTATTTT.